This TCR beta chain was found in a study of Tregs in tolerant kidney transplant recipients. Study-wide points: Activated donor B cell expansion appeared to reveal the most relevant donor-specific TCRbeta repertoire.

Measured with immunoSEQ multiplex PCR; TCRdb has only the in-frame clones, and not every one. The sample contains tens of thousands of clones, approximately 90% of which appear only once. Germline V gives CDR1 SQVTM, CDR2 ANQGSEA. CDR3 length: 12 amino acids. The V and J ends lost 4 bases and 3 bases respectively, with 7 bases between them. A note on this clone: What it binds is unknown.

This TCR derives from a human donor who received a combined kidney and bone marrow transplant. The sequenced sample was Tregs from blood, obtained before the transplant. This chain connects TRBV29-1 to TRBJ2-1, with D unclear. The DNA of the CDR3 is TGCAGCGTTGCTTACAGCTACAATGAGCAGTTCTTC. Translation: CSVAYSYNEQFF.